One sample yielded the 6 T cell receptor beta chains listed below, sequenced in a study of cytomegalovirus exposure and HLA in healthy donors. The study ran its PCR with 60 Vbeta and 13 Jbeta primers. TCRdb keeps only in-frame clones here, not all; method: immunoSEQ multiplex PCR. The sample consists of about 160,000 clones, 75% to 90% of them appearing once. The material sequenced was PBMCs. These receptors were obtained from a man aged 25 to 45 in good health and CMV-seronegative.

The chain employs TRBV2 and TRBJ2-1, with D perhaps TRBD1 (5 bases). This CDR3 region has 13 residues. Germline V gene data show CDR1 as SNHLY and CDR2 as FYNNEI. V was clipped by 3 bases and J by 8 bases, with 11 bases between them. CDR3 DNA: TGTGCCAGCAGTGAGGGCCTCAGGGATGAGCAGTTCTTC. This gives the protein CASSEGLRDEQFF. The variable domain in full, with the rest retrieved from reference TRBV2 and TRBJ2-1, is EPEVTQTPSHQVTQMGQEVILRCVPISNHLYFYWYRQILGQKVEFLVSFYNNEISEKSEIFDDQFSVERPDGSNFTLKIRSTKLEDSAMYFCASSEGLRDEQFFGPGTRLTVL.

The CDR3 reads CASSLGLAGTSGANVLTF. CDR3 in DNA: TGTGCCAGCAGCCTCGGACTAGCGGGAACCTCTGGGGCCAACGTCCTGACTTTC. This chain uses TRBV4-2 with TRBJ2-6; 12 nucleotides align to TRBD2. Unmatched junction bases numbered 4, after V lost 4 bases and J lost 0 bases. This CDR3 comprises 18 residues. The germline V gene encodes CDR1 LGHNA and CDR2 YNFKEQ.

V is TRBV10-2 and J is TRBJ2-7; 11 bases agree with TRBD1. The CDR3 sequence is 14 residues long. The V gene's germline CDR1 is WSHSY and CDR2 SAAADI. Unmatched junction bases numbered 5, after V lost 8 bases and J lost 2 bases. CDR3 in DNA: TGCGCCAGCCGGGCGGGACAGGGGGCCTACGAGCAGTACTTC. Residues: CASRAGQGAYEQYF.

This clone was recorded once. Germline is not matched at one junction end, which may reflect a read error. This sequence joins TRBV10-3 and TRBJ2-7; no definite D call. CDR1 and CDR2 from the germline V gene are ENHRY and SYGVKD. The CDR3 loop spans 15 amino acids. CDR3 loop: CATSEEMIVSYEQYF. The CDR3 bases are TGTGCCACCAGTGAGGAAATGATAGTCTCGTACGAGCAGTACTTC.

The J gene is TRBJ2-1, the V gene TRBV5-1; 14 bases agree with TRBD2. Germline V gene data show CDR1 as SGHRS and CDR2 as YFSETQ. The CDR3 spans 18 residues. The trim removed 0 bases at V and 0 bases at J, leaving 2 bases unmatched. CDR3 in amino acids: CASSLATSGGVSYNEQFF. The DNA for the CDR3 is TGCGCCAGCAGCTTGGCGACTAGCGGGGGGGTCTCCTACAATGAGCAGTTCTTC.

V usage is TRBV5-4 and J usage is TRBJ2-7; 9 bases agree with TRBD1. Per the germline V gene, CDR1 is SGHNT and CDR2 is YYREEE (reference sequence). V was clipped by 3 bases and J by 3 bases; unmatched bases: 13. The CDR3 runs to 17 residues. This CDR3 reads CASSSPRRQGGIYEQYF. The CDR3 bases are TGTGCCAGCAGCTCCCCCCGTCGACAGGGGGGGATCTACGAGCAGTACTTC.